A single sample gave rise to the 16 T cell receptor beta chains below, sequenced in a study of control samples from healthy donors and cancer patients. Clones were read by immunoSEQ multiplex PCR, and TCRdb kept only the in-frame ones, dropping some. Among about 160,000 clones listed, 93% were seen once. Sequenced material: blood. These receptors all stem from a woman aged 55-70 years in good health.

This chain links TRBV29-1 with TRBJ1-5; 10 nucleotides align to TRBD1. The CDR3 covers 17 residues. Trimming removed 7 bases from V and 2 bases from J; junction bases left unmatched: 14. The V gene's germline CDR1 is SQVTM and CDR2 ANQGSEA. This CDR3 reads CSAVLLTGTGGNQPQHF. In DNA, the CDR3 is TGCAGCGCCGTTTTACTTACCGGGACAGGGGGCAATCAGCCCCAGCATTTT.

The CDR3 nucleotides read TGCGCCAGCAGCCCTTCAGGGGGAACTAATGAAAAACTGTTTTTT. The encoded protein is CASSPSGGTNEKLFF. The chain uses TRBV5-1 and TRBJ1-4; 7 bases map to TRBD1. The germline V gene encodes CDR1 SGHRS and CDR2 YFSETQ. This CDR3 region has 15 residues. The trim removed 4 bases at V and 1 base at J, leaving 4 bases unmatched.

This clone was observed a single time. The rearrangement links TRBV3-1 (or the pseudogene TRBV3-2) to TRBJ2-1; D is unresolved. The ends were cut back, 2 bases at V and 0 bases at J, with 14 bases in the middle. This CDR3 has 17 amino acids. Germline-derived CDR1 and CDR2 are LGHDT and YNNKEL (reference sequence). CDR3 protein: CASSQRQIYLSYNEQFF. The CDR3 DNA is TGTGCCAGCAGCCAACGCCAAATCTATCTCTCCTACAATGAGCAGTTCTTC.

This sequence joins TRBV7-9 and TRBJ1-1; unclear D gene. The CDR3 length is 15 residues. The V and J ends lost 8 bases and 1 base respectively, with 17 bases between them. Germline-derived CDR1 and CDR2 are SEHNR and FQNEAQ (reference sequence). CDR3 bases: TGTGCCAGCTTTTTTGGGGTATCCAAGAACACTGAAGCTTTCTTT. It yields the protein CASFFGVSKNTEAFF.

This rearrangement joins TRBV7-2 to TRBJ2-4, with D perhaps TRBD2 (6 bases). The CDR3 consists of 15 residues. V was clipped by 2 bases and J by 3 bases, with 11 bases between them. From germline, CDR1 is SGHTA and CDR2 FQGNSA. This CDR3 reads CASSLSTGLKNIQYF. The CDR3, as DNA: TGTGCCAGCAGCTTATCAACGGGACTCAAAAACATTCAGTACTTC. The full variable domain, with the rest looked up from reference TRBV7-2 and TRBJ2-4, is GAGVSQSPSNKVTEKGKDVELRCDPISGHTALYWYRQSLGQGLEFLIYFQGNSAPDKSGLPSDRFSAERTGGSVSTLTIQRTQQEDSAVYLCASSLSTGLKNIQYFGAGTRLSVL.

The J gene is TRBJ1-2, the V gene TRBV11-1; the D gene is possibly TRBD1 (5 bases). Germline V lookup: CDR1 SGHAT, CDR2 FQDESV (reference sequence). The ends were cut back, 5 bases at V and 0 bases at J, with 13 bases in the middle. The length of the CDR3 is 15 residues. The CDR3 spells CASSPRQPTNYGYTF. Written as DNA, the CDR3 is TGTGCCAGCAGCCCCCGACAGCCAACTAACTATGGCTACACCTTC.

This chain links TRBV7-9 with TRBJ1-3; D gene unclear. This CDR3 is 15 amino acids long. V lost 1 base, J lost 3 bases, and 10 bases lay in between. Germline CDR1 reads SEHNR; CDR2 reads FQNEAQ (reference sequence). CDR3 loop: CASSLVRGSGNTIYF. DNA for the CDR3: TGTGCCAGCAGCTTAGTCAGAGGGAGTGGAAACACCATATATTTT.

The chain employs TRBV19 and TRBJ2-7; the D gene is possibly TRBD1 (7 bases). This CDR3 spans 15 amino acids. The germline CDR1 and CDR2 sequences are LNHDA and SQIVND (reference sequence). The ends were cut back, 6 bases at V and 7 bases at J, with 22 bases in the middle. The CDR3 DNA is TGTGCCAGTAGACCCTTGGAGGGGGCCGCCAAAGAGCAGTACTTC. The encoded protein is CASRPLEGAAKEQYF.

CDR3 coding DNA: TGTGCCAGTAGTATAGAACGGAACTATGGCTACACCTTC. It specifies CASSIERNYGYTF. The chain employs TRBV19 and TRBJ1-2; D is ambiguous. V shed 0 bases and J shed 2 bases, with 4 bases lying between them. Germline CDR1 LNHDA, CDR2 SQIVND (reference sequence). This CDR3 comprises 13 residues.

V and J are TRBV7-2 and TRBJ1-1; 8 bases agree with TRBD1. CDR3 length: 14 amino acids. The trim removed 5 bases at V and 3 bases at J, leaving 5 bases unmatched. Germline V gene data show CDR1 as SGHTA and CDR2 as FQGNSA. The CDR3 reads CASSPDRVHTEAFF. CDR3 nucleotide sequence: TGTGCCAGCAGCCCGGACAGGGTTCACACTGAAGCTTTCTTT.

This clone occurred once. The V call is TRBV19, the J call TRBJ1-2; TRBD1 aligns across 10 bases. Germline values: CDR1 LNHDA, CDR2 SQIVND (reference sequence). The CDR3 totals 16 residues. J was trimmed by 4 bases and V by 3 bases; bases with no gene match: 8. CDR3 amino acids: CASSIGTGDARYGYTF. CDR3 sequence (DNA): TGTGCCAGTAGTATCGGGACAGGGGACGCCCGCTATGGCTACACCTTC. The full variable domain, in which reference TRBV19 and TRBJ1-2 provide the parts outside the CDR3, is DGGITQSPKYLFRKEGQNVTLSCEQNLNHDAMYWYRQDPGQGLRLIYYSQIVNDFQKGDIAEGYSVSREKKESFPLTVTSAQKNPTAFYLCASSIGTGDARYGYTFGSGTRLTVV.

The chain uses TRBV11-1 and TRBJ2-7, with 7 bases fitting TRBD1. CDR1 and CDR2 (germline): SGHAT, FQDESV (reference sequence). The CDR3 is 15 amino acids. V lost 3 bases to trimming and J lost 4 bases; unmatched junction nucleotides: 9. The CDR3 spells CASSFKGAFQYEQYF. In DNA form, the CDR3 reads TGTGCCAGCAGCTTCAAGGGGGCATTTCAGTACGAGCAGTACTTC.

The V call is TRBV2, the J call TRBJ2-2, with 8 bases fitting TRBD1. Germline CDR1 SNHLY, CDR2 FYNNEI. The CDR3 sequence is 15 residues long. The V gene end was trimmed by 3 bases and the J gene end by 1 base; junction bases not matched to a gene: 1. The CDR3 bases are TGTGCCAGCAGTGAGGGGACAGGGAACACCGGGGAGCTGTTTTTT. Translated: CASSEGTGNTGELFF.

CDR3 nucleotides: TGTGCCAGCAGCTTAACCGGGACAGGGGGTCTATGGGCTTTCTTT. This codes for CASSLTGTGGLWAFF. The chain carries TRBV7-9 and TRBJ1-1; 11 bases match TRBD1. CDR3 length: 15 residues. Trimming removed 2 bases from V and 11 bases from J; junction bases left unmatched: 10. CDR1 and CDR2 (germline): SEHNR, FQNEAQ (reference sequence). Together with reference TRBV7-9 and TRBJ1-1, the CDR3 gives the full variable domain: DTGVSQNPRHKITKRGQNVTFRCDPISEHNRLYWYRQTLGQGPEFLTYFQNEAQLEKSRLLSDRFSAERPKGSFSTLEIQRTEQGDSAMYLCASSLTGTGGLWAFFGQGTRLTVV.

This rearrangement joins TRBV5-5 to TRBJ1-2; D ambiguous. V was shortened by 1 base and J by 8 bases, with 9 bases between the two germline ends. The CDR3 runs to 12 residues. CDR1 is SGHKS, CDR2 YYEKEE, per germline (reference sequence). CDR3 DNA sequence: TGTGCCAGCAGCTTGATCTTAGGCGGCTACACCTTC. Encoded protein: CASSLILGGYTF. The variable domain in full, completed from reference TRBV5-5 and TRBJ1-2, reads DAGVTQSPTHLIKTRGQQVTLRCSPISGHKSVSWYQQVLGQGPQFIFQYYEKEERGRGNFPDRFSARQFPNYSSELNVNALLLGDSALYLCASSLILGGYTFGSGTRLTVV.

This clone was detected only once. The J gene is TRBJ1-4, the V gene TRBV28; 11 bases match TRBD1. This CDR3 has 18 residues. Unmatched junction bases numbered 8, after V lost 0 bases and J lost 5 bases. Germline lookup yields CDR1 MDHEN and CDR2 SYDVKM. This CDR3 is CASSLWRGQGVKNEKLFF. The CDR3 DNA is TGTGCCAGCAGTTTATGGAGGGGACAGGGGGTCAAAAATGAAAAACTGTTTTTT.